The 26 T cell receptor beta chains presented below share a single source sample, sequenced in a study of CD8+CD57+ T cells in acquired aplastic anemia. Genomic DNA acted as the template from which TCR beta VDJ combination and CDR3 sequence profiling were carried out. MiXCR was run by TCRdb on the reads, yielding one entry per CDR3 protein. Here the sample spans 250,000 to 350,000 distinct CDR3 sequences, around 60% being singletons. What was sequenced was sorted CD4+, CD8+, or CD8+CD57+ T cells (not recorded which) from PBMCs. The source of these receptors is a human donor with severe aplastic anemia or a healthy control (not recorded which).

Many counts were recorded for this clonotype. A read error is possible here, since a much larger clone lies one base away. The V gene is TRBV19, the J gene TRBJ2-1; the match to TRBD2 covers 9 bases. CDR3 size: 18 residues. Germline CDR1 is LNHDA and CDR2 is SQIVND (reference sequence). The CDR3 spells CASSASIGLAGIYNKQFF. The DNA of the CDR3 is TGTGCCAGTAGTGCGTCGATCGGGCTAGCGGGGATCTACAATAAGCAGTTCTTC.

A note on this clonotype: A much larger clone differs from this one at a single base, so this may be a read error. The conserved final phenylalanine or tryptophan is absent from the CDR3, which likely points to a read error. The chain has TRBV19 and TRBJ1-1; D is undetermined. The length of the CDR3 is 16 residues. Trimming cost V 9 bases and J 4 bases, with 24 bases left between them. Germline V gene data show CDR1 as LNHDA and CDR2 as SQIVND (reference sequence). The CDR3 nucleotides read TGTGCCAGCAGGTTCCTCCCGGCGCGGGGTGTCACTGAAGCTTTCCTT. This sequence encodes CASRFLPARGVTEAFL.

This chain uses TRBV25-1 with TRBJ1-6, with TRBD1 matching 9 bases. Germline CDR1 reads MGHDK; CDR2 reads SYGVNS. J was trimmed by 7 bases and V by 10 bases; bases with no gene match: 8. This CDR3 is 14 amino acids long. The CDR3 is CATTGGGWNSPLHF. The CDR3 nucleotides are TGTGCCACTACAGGGGGCGGTTGGAATTCACCCCTCCACTTT. Filled out from reference TRBV25-1 and TRBJ1-6, the complete variable domain reads EADIYQTPRYLVIGTGKKITLECSQTMGHDKMYWYQQDPGMELHLIHYSYGVNSTEKGDLSSESTVSRIRTEHFPLTLESARPSHTSQYLCATTGGGWNSPLHFGNGTRLTVT.

This chain uses TRBV29-1 with TRBJ1-2; no clear D. CDR1 is SQVTM, CDR2 ANQGSEA, per germline. V lost 0 bases and J 2 bases, leaving 10 bases between the germline ends. The CDR3 covers 14 residues. The CDR3 region has the DNA TGCAGCGTTGAAGATCCGGGCATAAACTATGGCTACACCTTC. Protein sequence: CSVEDPGINYGYTF.

This clonotype was seen ten or more times. The V call is TRBV6-2 or TRBV6-3, the J call TRBJ1-6; D gene unclear. Germline V gene sequence: CDR1 MNHEY, CDR2 SVGEGT. The CDR3 has 13 residues. V lost 4 bases to trimming and J lost 3 bases, with 4 bases between them. Here the CDR3 reads CASSFNYNSPLHF. CDR3 nucleotides: TGTGCCAGCAGTTTCAACTATAATTCACCCCTCCACTTT.

This clonotype was counted between two and nine times. This chain joins TRBV20-1 and TRBJ1-1, with TRBD1 matching 9 bases. V lost 0 bases, J lost 0 bases, and 5 bases stayed unmatched. Germline-derived CDR1 and CDR2 are DFQATT and SNEGSKA (reference sequence). The CDR3 is 16 residues long. The CDR3 is CSARERWDRVNTEAFF. Written as DNA, the CDR3 is TGCAGTGCTAGAGAGAGGTGGGACAGGGTGAACACTGAAGCTTTCTTT.

The CDR3 region is CASSASSTDTQYF. The DNA for the CDR3 is TGTGCCAGCAGCGCATCTAGCACAGATACGCAGTATTTT. The rearrangement uses TRBV7-9 and TRBJ2-3; D is unresolved. Germline CDR1 and CDR2: SEHNR and FQNEAQ (reference sequence). The CDR3 length is 13 residues. The V and J ends lost 5 bases and 0 bases respectively, with 6 bases between them.

By its share, this clonotype is medium-sized. The genes are TRBV15 and TRBJ2-5; 10 bases fit TRBD2. Unmatched junction bases numbered 9, after V lost 8 bases and J lost 9 bases. CDR1 and CDR2 from the germline V gene are LNHNV and YYDKDF (reference sequence). The CDR3 runs 13 residues. The CDR3 loop reads CATRTSGITAQYF. The CDR3, as DNA: TGTGCCACCCGGACTAGCGGTATAACGGCCCAGTACTTC.

The V and J genes are TRBV2 and TRBJ2-5; 8 positions match TRBD2. This CDR3 has 13 amino acids. Germline V gene data show CDR1 as SNHLY and CDR2 as FYNNEI. Trimming cost V 7 bases and J 2 bases; bases outside gene matches: 3. CDR3 protein: CASTGGGQETQYF. For the CDR3, the DNA is TGTGCCAGCACCGGGGGGGGACAAGAGACCCAGTACTTC.

There are many counts of this clonotype. The chain uses TRBV5-1 and TRBJ2-3; TRBD1 might be the D (5 bases). V gave up 7 bases and J gave up 3 bases, with 9 bases separating them. CDR1 and CDR2 (germline): SGHRS, YFSETQ. CDR3 length: 12 residues. As DNA, the CDR3 is TGCGCCAGCCTGGGGCTGACAGATACGCAGTATTTT. It translates to CASLGLTDTQYF.

This chain joins TRBV10-2 and TRBJ2-7; no definite D call. The CDR3 runs 12 residues. Trimming took off 5 bases at V and 6 bases at J, with 11 bases between the two ends. Germline values: CDR1 WSHSY, CDR2 SAAADI. The CDR3 DNA sequence: TGCGCCAGCAGTACCTACCGGCTCGAGCAGTACTTC. Encoded protein: CASSTYRLEQYF.

On this clonotype: The final CDR3 position lacks the conserved phenylalanine or tryptophan, pointing to a likely read error. It is unclear where the CDR3 begins or ends on the DNA, so no DNA is shown, and the CDR3 is as TCRdb lists it. The chain is built from TRBV20-1 and TRBJ1-1. Germline V lookup: CDR1 DFQATT, CDR2 SNEGSKA (reference sequence). The CDR3 totals 8 residues, both ends included. The CDR3: CIAWAVNY.

A word on this clonotype: The junction departs from the called germline gene at one end, perhaps through a read error. The rearrangement uses TRBV5-1 and TRBJ1-6; D call uncertain. Looked up from germline, CDR1 is SGHRS and CDR2 is YFSETQ. This CDR3 contains 12 residues. The CDR3 protein is CASSFYNSPLHF. The CDR3 DNA is TGTGCCAGCAGCTTTTATAATTCACCCCTCCACTTT.

In its sample, this clonotype was seen many times. The V and J genes are TRBV5-1 and TRBJ1-4; no clear D. The germline gives CDR1 SGHRS, CDR2 YFSETQ. With 0 bases removed from V and 0 bases from J, the gap between germline ends came to 6 bases. The CDR3 contains 15 residues. CDR3 region: CASSLDPATNEKLFF. The CDR3 DNA is TGCGCCAGCAGCTTGGATCCAGCAACTAATGAAAAACTGTTTTTT. Full variable domain (rest looked up from reference TRBV5-1 and TRBJ1-4): KAGVTQTPRYLIKTRGQQVTLSCSPISGHRSVSWYQQTPGQGLQFLFEYFSETQRNKGNFPGRFSGRQFSNSRSEMNVSTLELGDSALYLCASSLDPATNEKLFFGSGTQLSVL.

The chain is built from TRBV7-9 and TRBJ1-1, with D perhaps matching TRBD1 (5 bases). Trimming pared 5 bases from V and 5 bases from J, leaving 21 bases between. The CDR3 has 16 residues. CDR1 SEHNR and CDR2 FQNEAQ come from the germline V gene (reference sequence). CDR3 bases: TGTGCCAGCAGCGCGGACATAGGTTTGGGGAATACTGAAGCTTTCTTT. Translation gives CASSADIGLGNTEAFF.

This clonotype was picked up many times. The rearrangement links TRBV7-2 to TRBJ1-2, with unresolved D. This CDR3 is built from 14 residues. The V gene lost 4 bases and the J gene lost 4 bases, with 13 bases spanning the gap. Looked up from germline, CDR1 is SGHTA and CDR2 is FQGNSA. As DNA, the CDR3 is TGTGCCAGCAGCTCCTTGGGGTACGTCTATGGCTACACCTTC. This translates into CASSSLGYVYGYTF.

J is TRBJ2-3 and V is TRBV19; 7 positions match TRBD2. Germline CDR1 and CDR2: LNHDA and SQIVND (reference sequence). Trimming at V came to 3 bases and at J to 3 bases, leaving 6 bases not matched to a gene. The CDR3 has 15 amino acids. CDR3 coding DNA: TGTGCCAGTAGTATTCAATCGGGGGGAACAGATACGCAGTATTTT. It is translated as CASSIQSGGTDTQYF.

This clonotype was detected once. The gene calls are TRBV10-3 and TRBJ2-7; 14 bases agree with TRBD2. Germline lookup yields CDR1 ENHRY and CDR2 SYGVKD. The junction had 6 bases not matched to a gene; V was cut back by 10 bases and J by 4 bases. The CDR3 length is 14 residues. CDR3 in amino acids: CASKGLAGEYEQYF. DNA for the CDR3: TGTGCCAGCAAGGGACTAGCGGGAGAATACGAGCAGTACTTC.

The J gene is TRBJ1-5, the V gene TRBV25-1; 8 bases are a match to TRBD1. V lost 4 bases to trimming and J lost 15 bases; unmatched junction nucleotides: 5. The CDR3 runs 11 residues. CDR1 and CDR2 (germline): MGHDK, SYGVNS. The CDR3 nucleotides are TGTGCCAGCAGTGCTGACAGGGGACGGCATTTT. Its translation: CASSADRGRHF.

This clonotype was picked up one time. The chain recombines TRBV29-1 with TRBJ1-1, with D possibly matching TRBD1 (6 bases). Germline-derived CDR1 and CDR2 are SQVTM and ANQGSEA. This CDR3 has 14 residues. Trimming took off 7 bases at V and 0 bases at J, with 15 bases between the two ends. The CDR3 nucleotides are TGCAGCGGCACAGGGCCGGCGGTGAACACTGAAGCTTTCTTT. It yields the protein CSGTGPAVNTEAFF.

This clonotype has more than one count but fewer than ten. This chain uses TRBV20-1 with TRBJ2-1, with D possibly matching TRBD2 (5 bases). CDR1 DFQATT and CDR2 SNEGSKA come from the germline V gene (reference sequence). This CDR3 has 9 amino acids. CDR3 DNA: TGCAGGCCCGGGGATGAGCAGTTCTTC. It encodes CRPGDEQFF.

This chain uses TRBV19 with TRBJ2-2; 14 bases are a match to TRBD2. This CDR3 is built from 15 residues. Germline-derived CDR1 and CDR2 are LNHDA and SQIVND (reference sequence). V lost 5 bases and J lost 7; bases outside the gene matches: 3. CDR3 amino acids: CASSETSGGVGELFF. CDR3 nucleotide sequence: TGTGCCAGTAGTGAGACTAGCGGGGGGGTCGGGGAGCTGTTTTTT.

This clonotype was recorded at least ten times. The V call is TRBV9, the J call TRBJ1-4; TRBD1 matches 9 bases. J gave up 8 bases and V 4 bases, and 12 bases lay outside the gene matches. Germline assignment: CDR1 SGDLS and CDR2 YYNGEE. There are 16 residues in the CDR3. CDR3: CASSIRTGGAGEKLFF. The CDR3 DNA follows: TGTGCCAGCAGCATACGTACAGGGGGCGCTGGCGAAAAACTGTTTTTT.

This clonotype showed up many times. The chain joins TRBV7-8 to TRBJ1-4; maybe TRBD1 (6 bases). Germline lookup yields CDR1 SGHVS and CDR2 FQNEAQ. This CDR3 contains 14 residues. Trimming cost V 5 bases and J 13 bases, with 20 bases left between them. The DNA for the CDR3 is TGTGCCAGCAGCCTGGGACAAGGCCGGAAGGGACTGTTTTTT. Its protein is CASSLGQGRKGLFF. The whole variable domain, remainder taken from reference TRBV7-8 and TRBJ1-4, is GAGVSQSPRYKVAKRGQDVALRCDPISGHVSLFWYQQALGQGPEFLTYFQNEAQLDKSGLPSDRFFAERPEGSVSTLKIQRTQQEDSAVYLCASSLGQGRKGLFFGSGTQLSVL.

This clonotype came up many times. V and J are TRBV10-1 and TRBJ2-7, with D perhaps matching TRBD1 (6 bases). From germline, CDR1 is WNHNN and CDR2 SYGVQD (reference sequence). The CDR3 contains 15 residues. Trimming removed 3 bases at V and 3 bases at J, with 15 bases between. Here the CDR3 reads CASSELKGHYYEQYF. The CDR3 DNA is TGCGCCAGCAGTGAATTAAAGGGACACTACTACGAGCAGTACTTC.

V usage is TRBV11-2 and J usage is TRBJ2-3, with D perhaps matching TRBD1 (6 bases). The V end was cut by 5 bases, the J end by 5 bases, with 11 bases between. The CDR3 extends over 13 amino acids. In germline, CDR1 is SGHAT, CDR2 FQNNGV. CDR3 amino acids: CASSPWTVDTQYF. The CDR3 DNA is TGTGCCAGCAGCCCGTGGACAGTAGATACGCAGTATTTT. Drawing the rest from reference TRBV11-2 and TRBJ2-3, the complete variable domain is EAGVAQSPRYKIIEKRQSVAFWCNPISGHATLYWYQQILGQGPKLLIQFQNNGVVDDSQLPKDRFSAERLKGVDSTLKIQPAKLEDSAVYLCASSPWTVDTQYFGPGTRLTVL.